The clone carrying this T cell receptor beta chain came up a few times. The antigen remains undetermined. This sample is drawn from a study of T cells in localized non-small cell lung cancer. Whole-study findings and limits: Median detection of top 100 tumor clones in adjacent lung was 55 to 60 clones. Multi-region tumor sequencing was not done, so intratumor heterogeneity could not be excluded. The study linked higher blood T cell density to longer overall survival. Uninvolved adjacent lung had higher T cell clonality than tumor and all other tissues.

Germline CDR1 WNHNN, CDR2 SYGVQD (reference sequence). The CDR3 totals 13 residues. The J segment lost 6 bases and the V segment lost 3 bases, leaving 3 bases of the junction unmatched. Sequencing was performed with immunoSEQ multiplex PCR; in TCRdb, only in-frame clones are kept and a portion is missing. This table holds approximately 29,000 clones, around 80% found once. This sequence originates from a male donor at least 60 years old with stage II squamous cell lung carcinoma. This specimen consisted of peripheral blood, obtained before any cancer treatment. This sequence joins TRBV10-1 and TRBJ1-1; TRBD1 matches at 8 bases. The CDR3 bases are TGCGCCAGCAGTGAACAACAGGGGGCTGAAGCTTTCTTT. Protein: CASSEQQGAEAFF.